This T cell receptor (beta chain) was documented in a study of cytomegalovirus exposure and HLA in healthy donors. Worth noting for this clone: The antigen is undetermined.

Regarding the study as a whole: TCR beta V segments were, for the most part, productive about 87% or about 30% of the time in an earlier analysis. TCR beta chains associated with HLA were, in a later analysis, more clonally expanded than equally common others.

The PCR was carried out with 60 Vbeta primers and 13 Jbeta primers. TCRdb's copy holds only in-frame clones and misses some; the assay was immunoSEQ multiplex PCR. The sample lists 85,000 to 130,000 clones, around 80% occurring once. The receptor was isolated from a woman aged 18-35 years in good health and CMV-seronegative. Input material: PBMCs.

The CDR3 DNA reads TGTGCCAGTAGTATAGACCTTGACAGAAACTATGGCTACACCTTC. This encodes CASSIDLDRNYGYTF. The chain combines TRBV19 with TRBJ1-2; D possibly corresponds to TRBD1 (5 bases). Germline V gene data show CDR1 as LNHDA and CDR2 as SQIVND (reference sequence). The CDR3 contains 15 residues. V lost 0 bases, J lost 2 bases, and 10 bases lay in between.